The clone carrying this T cell receptor beta chain was counted many times. The antigen remains unidentified. Each CDR3 protein is one row after TCRdb ran MiXCR on the reads. The data show 70,000 to 85,000 distinct CDR3 sequences, roughly 40% seen once. CDR3 length equals 15 residues. With 5 bases removed from V and 0 bases from J, the gap between germline ends came to 13 bases. Germline V gene lookup returns CDR1 LNHDA and CDR2 SQIVND (reference sequence). This sample is drawn from a study of T cell repertoires in cytomegalovirus infection. Whole-study findings and limits: What dominated the ex vivo response were HLA-C-restricted CMV-specific TCR beta clonotypes.

The V call is TRBV19, the J call TRBJ1-1; D is unresolved. The TCR was taken from a human donor in good health (CMV status not recorded). Some clones in this sample may be carry-over from other donors' samples. The starting material was CD8+ T cells from cultured PBMCs, obtained from culture after CMV antigen stimulation. The CDR3 sequence: CASSESVVLNTEAFF. The CDR3 DNA sequence: TGTGCCAGTAGTGAGTCCGTGGTCCTGAACACTGAAGCTTTCTTT.